This T cell receptor beta chain was retrieved from a study of CD8+ T cells in alopecia areata. As concerns this clone: The target antigen is unknown.

Points from the study as a whole: In blood and scalp, many expanded lesional clones persisted during tofacitinib. Association of baseline CD8+ expansion with response is uncertain owing to one nonresponder.

The V gene lost 1 base and the J gene lost 8 bases, with 8 bases spanning the gap. CDR3 length equals 12 residues. Germline-derived CDR1 and CDR2 are SGHAT and FQNNGV. Once RNA had been extracted, it was reverse transcribed into cDNA to act as the sequencing template. Assay: immunoSEQ multiplex PCR; the TCRdb copy retains only in-frame clones and omits some. Of under 350,000 clones in the sample, over 45% are singletons; the top ten hold approximately 1.7%. Treatment given: oral pan-JAK inhibitor, 5-10 mg twice daily. The sequence was collected from a human donor with alopecia areata. The V and J genes are TRBV11-2 and TRBJ1-2; D unresolved. Sample: CD4+ T cells sorted from blood, taken at week 24, from a patient treated with tofacitinib. The CDR3 DNA reads as TGTGCCAGCAGCTTAGGGCGTGGAGGCTACACCTTC. This codes for CASSLGRGGYTF. The full variable domain, its missing parts supplied by reference TRBV11-2 and TRBJ1-2, is EAGVAQSPRYKIIEKRQSVAFWCNPISGHATLYWYQQILGQGPKLLIQFQNNGVVDDSQLPKDRFSAERLKGVDSTLKIQPAKLEDSAVYLCASSLGRGGYTFGSGTRLTVV.